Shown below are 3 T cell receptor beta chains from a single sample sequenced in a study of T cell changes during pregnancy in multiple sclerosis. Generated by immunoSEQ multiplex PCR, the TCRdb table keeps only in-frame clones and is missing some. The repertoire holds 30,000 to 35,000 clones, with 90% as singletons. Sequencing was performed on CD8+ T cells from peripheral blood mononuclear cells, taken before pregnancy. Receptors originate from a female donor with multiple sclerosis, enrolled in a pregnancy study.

CDR3 sequence reads: CASSRVTGELFF. The CDR3 nucleotides read TGTGCCAGCAGCCGGGTTACCGGGGAGCTGTTTTTT. The gene calls are TRBV7-9 and TRBJ2-2; D ambiguous. The CDR3 spans 12 residues. From germline, CDR1 is SEHNR and CDR2 FQNEAQ (reference sequence). V lost 5 bases and J 5 bases, leaving 6 bases between the germline ends. Full variable domain (missing parts from reference TRBV7-9 and TRBJ2-2): DTGVSQNPRHKITKRGQNVTFRCDPISEHNRLYWYRQTLGQGPEFLTYFQNEAQLEKSRLLSDRFSAERPKGSFSTLEIQRTEQGDSAMYLCASSRVTGELFFGEGSRLTVL.

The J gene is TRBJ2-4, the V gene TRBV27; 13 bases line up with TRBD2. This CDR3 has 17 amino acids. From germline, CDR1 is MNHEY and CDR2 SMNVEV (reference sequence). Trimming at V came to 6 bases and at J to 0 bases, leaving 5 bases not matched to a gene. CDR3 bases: TGTGCCAGCAGAAGGACTAGCGGGGGCTTAGCCAAAAACATTCAGTACTTC. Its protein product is CASRRTSGGLAKNIQYF.

CDR3 DNA: TGTGCCAGCAGCGTAGACGGGGGGAGGGAAGCTTTCTTT. It yields the protein CASSVDGGREAFF. The chain combines TRBV9 with TRBJ1-1; D perhaps matches TRBD1 (5 bases). Germline values: CDR1 SGDLS, CDR2 YYNGEE. CDR3 length: 13 amino acids. Trimming took off 0 bases at V and 8 bases at J, with 11 bases between the two ends.